A single sample is the source of the 19 T cell receptor beta chains below, sequenced in a study of PD-1 blockade in classical Hodgkin lymphoma. The table came from immunoSEQ multiplex PCR; TCRdb's copy has only in-frame clones and leaves some out. This table holds more than 10,000 clones, about 80% found once. Relapse after autologous stem cell transplantation occurred in every patient, and brentuximab vedotin exposure varied. Sample: peripheral blood mononuclear cells (PBMCs), taken at baseline. The receptor source for this set is a human donor with classical Hodgkin lymphoma.

The chain combines TRBV10-2 with TRBJ2-7; tentative D call: TRBD2 (5 bases). Germline assignment: CDR1 WSHSY and CDR2 SAAADI. Trimming cost V 2 bases and J 6 bases, with 8 bases left between them. The CDR3 loop spans 12 amino acids. The CDR3 loop reads CASSEQGSEQYF. CDR3 in DNA: TGCGCCAGCAGTGAGCAAGGGAGCGAGCAGTACTTC.

V and J are TRBV5-1 and TRBJ2-3, with D uncertain. CDR1 and CDR2 (germline): SGHRS, YFSETQ. This CDR3 is built from 13 residues. Trimming cost V 2 bases and J 0 bases, with 4 bases left between them. DNA for the CDR3: TGCGCCAGCAGCTTTCTCAGCACAGATACGCAGTATTTT. Translation: CASSFLSTDTQYF. The full variable domain, with the rest looked up from reference TRBV5-1 and TRBJ2-3, is KAGVTQTPRYLIKTRGQQVTLSCSPISGHRSVSWYQQTPGQGLQFLFEYFSETQRNKGNFPGRFSGRQFSNSRSEMNVSTLELGDSALYLCASSFLSTDTQYFGPGTRLTVL.

This chain connects TRBV4-1 to TRBJ2-7, with 9 bases aligning to TRBD2. The germline gives CDR1 MGHRA, CDR2 YSYEKL. CDR3 length: 16 residues. Losses at the gene ends were 0 bases for V and 4 bases for J; bases not matched to a gene: 7. DNA of the CDR3: TGCGCCAGCAGCCAAGATCTAGCGGGAAAAGTTTACGAGCAGTACTTC. It specifies CASSQDLAGKVYEQYF.

The chain employs TRBV7-2 and TRBJ2-7; 7 nucleotides match TRBD1. This CDR3 is 14 amino acids long. V shed 1 base and J 2 bases; nucleotides not matched to a gene: 2. Germline CDR1 SGHTA, CDR2 FQGNSA. In DNA, the CDR3 is TGTGCCAGCAGCTTAGGGCAGGGGGCCTACGAGCAGTACTTC. Translating gives CASSLGQGAYEQYF.

V gene TRBV5-6 combines with J gene TRBJ2-5, with D uncertain. Germline V gives CDR1 SGHDT, CDR2 YYEEEE. V shed 3 bases and J shed 3 bases, with 12 bases lying between them. The CDR3 spans 14 residues. CDR3 loop: CASSSALFKETQYF. CDR3 DNA sequence: TGTGCCAGCAGCTCTGCCCTTTTTAAAGAGACCCAGTACTTC.

This chain joins TRBV19 and TRBJ1-5; D remains unclear. CDR1 is LNHDA, CDR2 SQIVND, per germline (reference sequence). With 1 base removed from V and 0 bases from J, the gap between germline ends came to 4 bases. CDR3 length: 14 amino acids. For the CDR3, the DNA is TGTGCCAGTAGTATAGGCAATAGCAATCAGCCCCAGCATTTT. As protein: CASSIGNSNQPQHF.

This chain uses TRBV7-8 with TRBJ1-6; 10 bases align to TRBD1. The V segment lost 6 bases and the J segment 8 bases; nucleotides outside the gene matches: 7. The germline V gene has CDR1 SGHVS and CDR2 FQNEAQ. The CDR3 is 15 residues long. CDR3 sequence reads: CASSPRGTGDSPLHF. CDR3 DNA: TGTGCCAGCAGTCCAAGAGGGACAGGGGATTCACCCCTCCACTTT.

This chain uses TRBV7-9 with TRBJ1-1; TRBD1 is a possible D gene (6 bases). V lost 5 bases, J lost 2 bases, and 12 bases lay in between. The CDR3 is 14 residues long. CDR1 SEHNR and CDR2 FQNEAQ come from the germline V gene (reference sequence). CDR3 sequence reads: CASSTWTDNTEAFF. CDR3 bases: TGTGCCAGCAGCACGTGGACAGACAACACTGAAGCTTTCTTT.

V and J are TRBV7-8 and TRBJ2-1, with TRBD2 matching over 13 bases. Germline V CDR1 and CDR2: SGHVS, FQNEAQ. V lost 7 bases, J lost 7 bases, and 13 bases stayed unmatched. This CDR3 comprises 17 residues. CDR3 sequence (DNA): TGTGCCAGCAAAACGGCCGGGACTAGCGGGAAGTTGAATGAGCAGTTCTTC. Encoded protein: CASKTAGTSGKLNEQFF.

The chain links TRBV27 to TRBJ2-2; 8 nucleotides align to TRBD2. The CDR3 loop spans 15 amino acids. The trim removed 4 bases at V and 6 bases at J, leaving 7 bases unmatched. Per germline, CDR1 MNHEY and CDR2 SMNVEV (reference sequence). CDR3 in amino acids: CASSYLGSGAGELFF. The CDR3, as DNA: TGTGCCAGCAGTTACTTGGGTAGCGGGGCCGGGGAGCTGTTTTTT.

V usage is TRBV21-1 and J usage is TRBJ2-5; the table's D call, TRBD1, was not checked against the DNA. The J call may be in error: the DNA end matches TRBJ2-7 better. TRBV21-1 is noted as a pseudogene. The CDR3 loop spans 15 amino acids. The CDR3 region has the DNA TGTGCCAGCAGCAAAACTAGGGGACAGGGTTACGAGCAGTACTTC. It encodes CASSKTRGQGYEQYF.

The V and J genes are TRBV29-1 and TRBJ2-1; a possible D gene is TRBD1 (6 bases). The CDR3 totals 17 residues. With 0 bases removed from V and 0 bases from J, the gap between germline ends came to 15 bases. The V gene's germline CDR1 is SQVTM and CDR2 ANQGSEA. The CDR3 DNA reads TGCAGCGTTGAAGAGCCCGGGACATTCTACTCCTACAATGAGCAGTTCTTC. The encoded protein is CSVEEPGTFYSYNEQFF.

The genes are TRBV5-5 and TRBJ1-5; D call uncertain. CDR1 SGHKS and CDR2 YYEKEE come from the germline V gene (reference sequence). V gave up 5 bases and J gave up 2 bases, with 8 bases separating them. The CDR3 is made up of 13 amino acids. In DNA form, the CDR3 reads TGTGCCAGCAGTACGGAAGGCAATCAGCCCCAGCATTTT. Translated: CASSTEGNQPQHF.

This sequence joins TRBV4-1 and TRBJ1-3, with 9 positions matching TRBD1. Germline assignment: CDR1 MGHRA and CDR2 YSYEKL. The J segment lost 8 bases and the V segment lost 1 base, leaving 6 bases of the junction unmatched. The CDR3 runs 15 residues. Written as DNA, the CDR3 is TGCGCCAGCAGCCAAGGGGGGACAGGGAAGGACACCATATATTTT. Its protein is CASSQGGTGKDTIYF.

A remark on this clone: At the DNA level, this CDR3 is encoded by other sequences in the same sample as well. The V call is TRBV20-1, the J call TRBJ2-1; D uncertain. CDR3 length: 10 amino acids. Trimming shortened V by 0 bases and J by 6 bases, and 0 bases separated the two germline ends. From germline, CDR1 is DFQATT and CDR2 SNEGSKA (reference sequence). In nucleotides, the CDR3 is TGCAGTGCTAGAGACAATGAGCAGTTCTTC. This gives the protein CSARDNEQFF.

This chain uses TRBV18 with TRBJ1-1; TRBD1 aligns across 11 bases. There are 16 residues in the CDR3. V shed 1 base, J shed 3 bases, and the junction held 4 bases outside the gene matches. In germline, CDR1 is KGHSH, CDR2 LQKENI. The CDR3 loop reads CASSPRTGGRDTEAFF. CDR3 DNA: TGTGCCAGCTCACCACGGACAGGGGGCCGGGACACTGAAGCTTTCTTT.

CDR3 sequence reads: CATSTGLAGARQETQYF. CDR3 in DNA: TGTGCCACCAGCACCGGACTAGCGGGAGCGAGGCAAGAGACCCAGTACTTC. This rearrangement joins TRBV15 to TRBJ2-5, with 13 bases identical to TRBD2. This CDR3 has 17 residues. The ends lost 4 bases at V and 2 bases at J; junction bases unmatched: 7. The germline V gene has CDR1 LNHNV and CDR2 YYDKDF (reference sequence). Full variable domain (outside the CDR3, taken from reference TRBV15 and TRBJ2-5): DAMVIQNPRYQVTQFGKPVTLSCSQTLNHNVMYWYQQKSSQAPKLLFHYYDKDFNNEADTPDNFQSRRPNTSFCFLDIRSPGLGDTAMYLCATSTGLAGARQETQYFGPGTRLLVL.

V usage is TRBV19 and J usage is TRBJ2-3; D perhaps matches TRBD1 (6 bases). CDR3 length equals 16 residues. V was shortened by 7 bases and J by 0 bases, with 17 bases between the two germline ends. Germline values: CDR1 LNHDA, CDR2 SQIVND (reference sequence). The CDR3 protein is CASNHRTETSTDTQYF. CDR3 nucleotides: TGTGCCAGTAATCATCGGACAGAGACTAGCACAGATACGCAGTATTTT.

The genes are TRBV18 and TRBJ2-4; no clear D. The CDR3 is 12 amino acids. V was shortened by 2 bases and J by 5 bases, with 4 bases between the two germline ends. Looked up from germline, CDR1 is KGHSH and CDR2 is LQKENI. CDR3 loop: CASSPAENIQYF. The CDR3 DNA is TGTGCCAGCTCACCAGCAGAAAACATTCAGTACTTC.